Each of the 11 T cell receptor beta chains below was sequenced from the same sample in a study of T-cell memory formation after mild COVID-19. TCRdb re-called the 5' RACE reads through MiXCR, storing one row per CDR3 protein. The table has roughly 350,000 distinct CDR3 sequences, around 30% seen once. Sequencing input: PBMCs or a T cell subset sorted from them (not recorded which). The receptors here all came from an adult woman who had mild COVID-19 (a few samples of this study predate the infection). Cell type and time point are not known.

This clonotype has ten or more counts. The rearrangement links TRBV3-1 to TRBJ2-4; D not certain. There are 14 residues in the CDR3. Between the trimmed V and J ends, which lost 0 bases and 6 bases, there was a span of 9 bases. Germline loops: CDR1 LGHDT, CDR2 YNNKEL (reference sequence). The CDR3 bases are TGTGCCAGCAGCCAAGATAAACCCCTAAACATTCAGTACTTC. Translated: CASSQDKPLNIQYF. The full variable domain, rest sourced from reference TRBV3-1 and TRBJ2-4, is DTAVSQTPKYLVTQMGNDKSIKCEQNLGHDTMYWYKQDSKKFLKIMFSYNNKELIINETVPNRFSPKSPDKAHLNLHINSLELGDSAVYFCASSQDKPLNIQYFGAGTRLSVL.

This sequence joins TRBV6-5 and TRBJ1-5, with D unclear. Germline V lookup: CDR1 MNHEY, CDR2 SVGAGI. There are 14 residues in the CDR3. V lost 0 bases to trimming and J lost 6 bases, with 9 bases between them. The CDR3 here is CASSYSGVSQPQHF. In nucleotides, the CDR3 is TGTGCCAGCAGTTACTCGGGAGTGAGTCAGCCCCAGCATTTT.

V usage is TRBV7-2 and J usage is TRBJ1-1, with 9 bases fitting TRBD1. The CDR3 is made up of 15 amino acids. V lost 3 bases and J lost 5; bases outside the gene matches: 7. Germline CDR1 reads SGHTA; CDR2 reads FQGNSA. The CDR3 sequence: CASSLGDRDQTEAFF. The CDR3, as DNA: TGTGCCAGCAGCTTGGGGGACAGGGATCAGACTGAAGCTTTCTTT.

J is TRBJ1-2 and V is TRBV4-1, with D tentatively TRBD1 (5 bases). This CDR3 is built from 15 residues. The germline V gene encodes CDR1 MGHRA and CDR2 YSYEKL. Between the trimmed V and J ends, which lost 0 bases and 6 bases, there was a span of 14 bases. CDR3 in amino acids: CASSQDSGTPHGYTF. In nucleotides, the CDR3 is TGCGCCAGCAGCCAAGATTCAGGGACTCCTCATGGCTACACCTTC.

This chain joins TRBV7-6 and TRBJ1-2, with 9 bases matching TRBD1. Germline V gene lookup returns CDR1 SGHVS and CDR2 FNYEAQ. This CDR3 has 14 residues. J was trimmed by 6 bases and V by 2 bases; bases with no gene match: 4. The CDR3 loop is CASSLRTGEDGYTF. Here the CDR3 DNA reads TGTGCCAGCAGCTTACGGACAGGGGAGGATGGCTACACCTTC.

The chain recombines TRBV7-6 with TRBJ2-3; unclear D gene. The length of the CDR3 is 14 residues. Germline V gene lookup returns CDR1 SGHVS and CDR2 FNYEAQ. Trimming stripped 5 bases from V and 10 bases from J, with 19 bases between. The CDR3 is CASSPNDSPAAQYF. CDR3 nucleotides: TGTGCCAGCAGCCCCAACGACTCGCCGGCGGCGCAGTATTTT.

This clonotype has a handful of counts. DNA for the CDR3: TGTGCCAGCAGCTCAGTTGTGACTAGCGAGGACACAGATACGCAGTATTTT. This encodes CASSSVVTSEDTDTQYF. The chain joins TRBV7-9 to TRBJ2-3; 8 bases agree with TRBD2. The CDR3 runs to 17 residues. With V trimmed by 4 bases and J by 2 bases, 11 bases remained unmatched. Germline CDR1 reads SEHNR; CDR2 reads FQNEAQ (reference sequence).

The chain combines TRBV5-6 with TRBJ2-2; D is ambiguous. Germline values: CDR1 SGHDT, CDR2 YYEEEE. V dropped 0 bases and J dropped 6 bases, with 15 bases sitting between them. The CDR3 length is 16 residues. CDR3 amino acids: CASSLEGSRWSGELFF. CDR3 coding DNA: TGTGCCAGCAGCTTGGAAGGTAGCCGATGGTCCGGGGAGCTGTTTTTT.

This sequence joins TRBV5-4 and TRBJ2-2; 7 bases are a match to TRBD1. Germline CDR1 reads SGHNT; CDR2 reads YYREEE (reference sequence). The CDR3 is 13 amino acids. V shed 5 bases and J 7 bases; nucleotides not matched to a gene: 5. In DNA form, the CDR3 reads TGTGCCAGCAGTGTGACAGGGATCGGGGAGCTGTTTTTT. Translated, it gives CASSVTGIGELFF.

The chain links TRBV2 to TRBJ2-7; TRBD2 agrees at 10 bases. J was trimmed by 2 bases and V by 6 bases; bases with no gene match: 4. CDR3 size: 14 residues. Germline V gene sequence: CDR1 SNHLY, CDR2 FYNNEI. The CDR3 nucleotides are TGTGCCAGCAGGGGACTAGCGACGACCTACGAGCAGTACTTC. Residues: CASRGLATTYEQYF.

The V and J genes are TRBV29-1 and TRBJ2-2; D is undetermined. Deletions cut 4 bases from V and 4 bases from J, with 10 bases between. The CDR3 has 13 residues. Germline assignment: CDR1 SQVTM and CDR2 ANQGSEA. Here the CDR3 reads CSVGRSATGELFF. The CDR3 DNA reads TGCAGCGTTGGGAGATCGGCCACCGGGGAGCTGTTTTTT.